Sequencing of this T cell receptor beta chain was carried out in a study of T-cell memory formation after mild COVID-19. Study as a whole: Clusters of TCRs were largely donor specific. Whole-study findings and limits: That cross-reactive memory joined was suggested by some responding clones appearing in pre-infection memory. Confirmation of SARS-CoV-2 specificity was lacking for second-wave clones peaking day 37.

This CDR3 has 14 amino acids. In its sample, this clonotype was seen a few times. Antigen: not known. With constant-segment primers, 5'RACE yielded cDNA libraries of TCR alpha and TCR beta that carried sample barcodes and UMIs. TCRdb redid the calling of the 5' RACE reads with MiXCR, one entry per CDR3 protein. The sample holds about 400,000 distinct CDR3 sequences, around a quarter seen once. The V gene is TRBV21-1, the J gene TRBJ2-7; TRBD2, the table's D call, lacks a check against the DNA. TRBV21-1 is a listed pseudogene. This TCR derives from an adult woman who had mild COVID-19 (a few samples of this study predate the infection). Cell type and time point are not known. Material: PBMCs or a T cell subset sorted from them (not recorded which). Written as DNA, the CDR3 is TGTGCCAGCAGCCCCGCCAGGTGGGGTTCCGAGCAGTACTTC. This translates into CASSPARWGSEQYF.